The clone carrying this TCR beta chain was counted a single time. This entry belongs to a study of blood T cell repertoires in COVID-19. About the research overall: The origin of the acute and convalescent COVID-19 samples was the United States, Italy and Spain. T cells, B-cell-depleted T cells, or PBMCs supplied cDNA or gDNA.

In the source study's methods: The assay estimated nucleated cells by amplifying reference gene primers. Sequencing used immunoSEQ multiplex PCR; TCRdb keeps in-frame clones, though not all of them. Clonal size and the V and J genes are those of that table, whereas D and trimming came from the DNA. The table shows tens of thousands of clones, with 75% to 95% occurring only once. The ends lost 4 bases at V and 2 bases at J; junction bases unmatched: 5. Germline CDR1 reads LGHNA; CDR2 reads YSLEER. The CDR3 totals 14 residues. This receptor was taken from a human donor with active COVID-19. The donor label of this sample is uncertain. Input material: peripheral blood. This sequence joins TRBV4-3 and TRBJ2-7, with TRBD1 identical over 7 bases. The CDR3 region has the DNA TGCGCCAGCAGCCTAAGACAGGGCCCCTACGAGCAGTACTTC. Translating it yields CASSLRQGPYEQYF.